The rows below give T cell receptor beta chains drawn from one sample of a study of technical replicates of blood from several donors. The assay was immunoSEQ multiplex PCR, and TCRdb's table has in-frame clones only and misses some. The profile shows 79,000 or so clones, around 92% of them singletons. Material: T cells isolated from PBMCs. These receptors were collected from a human donor in good health. The CDR3 runs from the conserved cysteine through the conserved F or W. D genes are given only for firm matches. Some rows mark clone size as missing; the rest say once, few, many or name a class of expanded clone.

>once|15|TRBV27|TRBJ2-5|TRBD2
CASTRTSGYQETQYF
TGTGCCAGCACCCGAACTAGCGGGTACCAAGAGACCCAGTACTTC
>NA|11|TRBV20-1|TRBJ2-7|NA
CSAGGTYEQYF
TGCAGTGCCGGAGGGACCTACGAGCAGTACTTC
>NA|16|TRBV7-9|TRBJ2-7|TRBD2
CASSPRSGTSGYEQYF
TGTGCCAGCAGCCCCCGCTCCGGGACTAGCGGGTACGAGCAGTACTTC
>NA|19|TRBV15|TRBJ2-3|NA
CATSRHPLSAGPVTDTQYF
TGTGCCACCAGCAGACATCCTTTGTCAGCGGGTCCCGTCACAGATACGCAGTATTTT
>NA|14|TRBV28|TRBJ1-2|NA
CASSFSVPAADTHF
TGTGCCAGCAGTTTTTCCGTCCCAGCGGCCGATACCCACTTC
>once|16|TRBV6-5|TRBJ2-3|TRBD2
CASSYGIAGGLYTQYF
TGTGCCAGCAGTTACGGCATAGCGGGAGGGCTATATACGCAGTATTTT
>NA|13|TRBV9|TRBJ2-1|TRBD1
CASSGTGGYEQFF
TGTGCCAGCAGCGGGACAGGGGGCTATGAGCAGTTCTTC
>NA|13|TRBV19|TRBJ1-1|NA
CASSRQSNTEAFF
TGTGCCAGTAGTAGACAGTCTAACACTGAAGCTTTCTTT
>NA|13|TRBV14|TRBJ2-3|NA
CASIVVIADTQYF
TGTGCCAGCATCGTAGTCATCGCAGATACGCAGTATTTT
>NA|17|TRBV11-3|TRBJ1-4|TRBD1
CASSLRQGVAPNEKLFF
TGTGCCAGCAGCTTGAGACAGGGGGTGGCTCCTAATGAAAAACTGTTTTTT
>NA|13|TRBV15|TRBJ2-2|NA
CATSRDYSGELFF
TGTGCCACCAGCAGAGATTATAGCGGGGAGCTGTTTTTT
>few|14|TRBV9|TRBJ2-7|TRBD1
CASSVGTDSYEQYF
TGTGCCAGCAGCGTTGGGACAGACTCCTACGAGCAGTACTTC
>NA|14|TRBV10-1|TRBJ2-5|TRBD1
CATSDPGQGETQYF
TGCGCCACCAGCGATCCAGGACAGGGCGAGACCCAGTACTTC
>NA|17|TRBV5-1|TRBJ2-1|TRBD2
CASSLRIAGGSSSGQFF
TGCGCCAGCAGCCTAAGGATAGCGGGAGGTTCGTCTAGTGGGCAGTTCTTC
>NA|13|TRBV11-2|TRBJ1-1|NA
CASSLAEAAEAFF
TGTGCCAGCAGCTTGGCCGAGGCGGCTGAAGCTTTCTTT
>NA|16|TRBV5-1|TRBJ2-5|TRBD2
CASSLGSSGSIETQYF
TGCGCCAGCAGCTTGGGGTCTAGCGGGAGTATTGAGACCCAGTACTTC
>NA|17|TRBV11-2|TRBJ2-1|TRBD1
CASSPSSGQLNYNEQFF
TGTGCCAGCAGCCCGAGTTCGGGACAGCTCAACTACAATGAGCAGTTCTTC
>once|16|TRBV7-9|TRBJ1-4|TRBD1
CASSSYPGQGNEKLFF
TGTGCCAGCAGCTCCTATCCCGGACAGGGTAATGAAAAACTGTTTTTT
>few|11|TRBV5-4|TRBJ2-1|NA
CASSSLNEQFF
TGTGCCAGCAGCTCCCTCAATGAGCAGTTCTTC
>NA|24|TRBV28|TRBJ1-2|TRBD1
CASSFLRAVTLWGQGGESNYGYTF
TGTGCCAGCAGTTTCCTCAGGGCTGTAACATTGTGGGGACAGGGGGGGGAGTCTAACTATGGCTACACCTTC
>NA|15|TRBV5-1|TRBJ2-5|NA
CASSFGGAGQETQYF
TGCGCCAGCAGCTTCGGCGGCGCGGGACAAGAGACCCAGTACTTC
>NA|13|TRBV19|TRBJ2-1|TRBD2
CASSLGLADEQFF
TGTGCCAGTAGTTTGGGACTAGCGGATGAGCAGTTCTTC